The TCR beta chain described here comes from a study of T cells in Graves' hyperthyroidism and ophthalmopathy. Trimming removed 4 bases at V and 0 bases at J, with 14 bases between. Germline V gene lookup returns CDR1 MDHEN and CDR2 SYDVKM. The CDR3 sequence is 16 residues long. RNA transcripts yielded amplified TCR beta CDR3 regions. The TCR CDR3 was amplified in a first-round RT-PCR using the HTBI primer set. One entry per CDR3 protein, called by TCRdb with MiXCR from the multiplex PCR reads. The data hold under 350,000 distinct CDR3 sequences, with around a fifth observed a single time. This clonotype was seen a few times.

Sequencing used blood. This TCR was recovered from a woman in her forties or fifties with Graves' hyperthyroidism. V and J are TRBV28 and TRBJ2-3, with D perhaps TRBD1 (6 bases). The CDR3 loop is CASSSFWGRSTDTQYF. Written as DNA, the CDR3 is TGTGCCAGCAGTTCATTCTGGGGGCGCAGCACAGATACGCAGTATTTT.